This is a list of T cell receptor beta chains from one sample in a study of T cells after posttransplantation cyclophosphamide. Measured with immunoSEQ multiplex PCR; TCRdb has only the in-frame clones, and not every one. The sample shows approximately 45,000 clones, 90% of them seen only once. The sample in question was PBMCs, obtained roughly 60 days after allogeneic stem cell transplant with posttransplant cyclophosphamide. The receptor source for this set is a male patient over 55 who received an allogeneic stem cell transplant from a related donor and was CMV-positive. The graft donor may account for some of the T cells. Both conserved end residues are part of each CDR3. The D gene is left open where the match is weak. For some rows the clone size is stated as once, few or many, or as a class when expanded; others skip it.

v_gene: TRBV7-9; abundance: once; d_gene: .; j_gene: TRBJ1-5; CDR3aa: CASSLGTNQPQHF; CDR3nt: TGTGCCAGCAGCTTAGGTACAAATCAGCCCCAGCATTTT
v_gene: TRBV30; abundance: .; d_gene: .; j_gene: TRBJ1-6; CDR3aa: CAYSALSGNNSPLHF; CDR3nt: TGTGCCTACTCGGCCCTGAGCGGGAATAATTCACCCCTCCACTTT
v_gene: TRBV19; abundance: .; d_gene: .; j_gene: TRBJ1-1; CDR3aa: CASSTSGYTEAFF; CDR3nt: TGTGCCAGTAGTACTTCGGGTTACACTGAAGCTTTCTTT
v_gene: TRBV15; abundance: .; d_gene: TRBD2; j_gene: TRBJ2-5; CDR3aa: CATSRGRGGQETQYF; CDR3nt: TGTGCCACCAGCAGAGGGCGGGGGGGCCAAGAGACCCAGTACTTC
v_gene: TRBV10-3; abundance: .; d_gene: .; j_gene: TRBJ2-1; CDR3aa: CASGTGNEQFF; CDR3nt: TGTGCCAGCGGGACCGGTAATGAGCAGTTCTTC
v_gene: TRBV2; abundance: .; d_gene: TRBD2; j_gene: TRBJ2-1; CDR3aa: CASSSGLAGGGDEQFF; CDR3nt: TGTGCCAGCAGTTCGGGACTAGCGGGGGGAGGGGATGAGCAGTTCTTC
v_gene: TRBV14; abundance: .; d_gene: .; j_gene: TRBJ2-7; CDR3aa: CATGRGVEQYF; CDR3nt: TGTGCGACGGGTCGAGGAGTCGAGCAGTACTTC
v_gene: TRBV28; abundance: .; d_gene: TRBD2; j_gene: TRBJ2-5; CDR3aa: CASSLGGLAGIETQYF; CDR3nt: TGTGCCAGCAGTTTGGGGGGACTAGCGGGGATAGAGACCCAGTACTTC
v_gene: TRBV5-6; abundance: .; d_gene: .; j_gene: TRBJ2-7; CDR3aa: CASSLKRAFSLGYEQYF; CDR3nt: TGTGCCAGCAGCTTAAAGAGGGCGTTTTCTTTGGGCTACGAGCAGTACTTC
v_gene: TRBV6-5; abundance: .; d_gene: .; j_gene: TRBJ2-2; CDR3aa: CASSLRTGELFF; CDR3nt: TGTGCCAGCAGTCTACGGACCGGGGAGCTGTTTTTT
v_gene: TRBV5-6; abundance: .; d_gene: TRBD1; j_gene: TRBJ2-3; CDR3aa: CASSPYPGGQNTQYF; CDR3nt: TGTGCCAGCAGCCCATACCCAGGGGGACAGAATACGCAGTATTTT
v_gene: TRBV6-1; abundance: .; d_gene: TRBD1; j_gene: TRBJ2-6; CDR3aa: CASSVSGQGASGANVLTF; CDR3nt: TGTGCCAGCAGTGTCTCGGGACAGGGGGCTTCTGGGGCCAACGTCCTGACTTTC
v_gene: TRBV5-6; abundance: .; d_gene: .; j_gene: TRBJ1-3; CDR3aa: CASSFAGISGNTIYF; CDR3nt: TGTGCCAGCAGCTTCGCAGGGATCTCTGGAAACACCATATATTTT
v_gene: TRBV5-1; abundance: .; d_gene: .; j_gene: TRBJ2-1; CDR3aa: CASSLDLTSPREQFF; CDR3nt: TGCGCCAGCAGCTTGGATCTCACATCCCCCAGGGAGCAGTTCTTC
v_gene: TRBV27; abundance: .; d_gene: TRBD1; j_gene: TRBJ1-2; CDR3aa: CASRQAGTGFYGYTF; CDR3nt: TGTGCCAGCAGGCAGGCCGGGACAGGGTTTTATGGCTACACCTTC
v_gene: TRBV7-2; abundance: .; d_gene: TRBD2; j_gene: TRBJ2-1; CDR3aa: CASSFGLAGGEQFF; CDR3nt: TGTGCCAGCAGCTTTGGACTAGCGGGGGGTGAGCAGTTCTTC
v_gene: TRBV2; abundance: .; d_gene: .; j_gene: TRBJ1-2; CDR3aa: CATGGGAGYTF; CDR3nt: TGTGCCACTGGGGGGGGAGCCGGCTACACCTTC
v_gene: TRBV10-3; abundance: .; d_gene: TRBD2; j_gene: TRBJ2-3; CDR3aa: CAINGETSGGETSTDTQYF; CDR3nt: TGTGCCATCAATGGGGAGACTAGCGGGGGGGAGACTAGCACAGATACGCAGTATTTT
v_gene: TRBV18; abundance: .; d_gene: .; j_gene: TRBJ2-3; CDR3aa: CASSGRGGGRSDTQYF; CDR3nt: TGTGCCAGCTCAGGCCGAGGGGGCGGGAGGTCCGATACGCAGTATTTT
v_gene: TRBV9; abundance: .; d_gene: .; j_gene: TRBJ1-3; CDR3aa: CASSVEGVSGNTIYF; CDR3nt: TGTGCCAGCAGCGTAGAGGGGGTCTCTGGAAACACCATATATTTT
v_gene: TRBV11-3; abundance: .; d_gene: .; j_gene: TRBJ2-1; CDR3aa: CASSLALWGGQQFF; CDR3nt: TGTGCCAGCAGCTTAGCCCTTTGGGGGGGGCAGCAGTTCTTC
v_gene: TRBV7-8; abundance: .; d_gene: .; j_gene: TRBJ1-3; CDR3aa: CASSLVVGGLGNTIYF; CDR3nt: TGTGCCAGCAGCTTAGTAGTGGGGGGACTTGGAAACACCATATATTTT